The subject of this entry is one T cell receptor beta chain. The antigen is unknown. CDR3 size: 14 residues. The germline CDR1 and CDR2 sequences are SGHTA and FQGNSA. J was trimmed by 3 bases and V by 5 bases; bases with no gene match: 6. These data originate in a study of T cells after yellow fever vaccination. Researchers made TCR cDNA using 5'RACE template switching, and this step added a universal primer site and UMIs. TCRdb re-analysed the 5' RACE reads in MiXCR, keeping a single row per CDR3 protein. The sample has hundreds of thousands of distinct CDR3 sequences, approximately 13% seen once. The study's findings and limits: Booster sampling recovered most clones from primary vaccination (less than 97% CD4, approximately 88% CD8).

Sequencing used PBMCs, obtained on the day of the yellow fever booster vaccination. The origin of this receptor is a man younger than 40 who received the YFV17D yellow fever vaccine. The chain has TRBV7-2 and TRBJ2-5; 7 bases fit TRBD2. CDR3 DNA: TGTGCCAGCAGCCTCATGGGAGGGAAAGAGACCCAGTACTTC. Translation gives CASSLMGGKETQYF.